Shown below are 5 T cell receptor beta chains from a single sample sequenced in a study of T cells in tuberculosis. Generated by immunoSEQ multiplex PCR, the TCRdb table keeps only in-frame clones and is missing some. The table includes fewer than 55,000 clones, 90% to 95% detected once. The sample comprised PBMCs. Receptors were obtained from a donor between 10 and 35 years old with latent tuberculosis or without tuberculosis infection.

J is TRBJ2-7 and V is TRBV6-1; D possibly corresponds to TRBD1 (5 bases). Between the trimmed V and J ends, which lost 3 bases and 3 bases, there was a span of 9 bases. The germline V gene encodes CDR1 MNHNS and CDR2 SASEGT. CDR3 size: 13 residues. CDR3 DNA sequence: TGTGCCAGCAGTGACTCAGGGCACTACGAGCAGTACTTC. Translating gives CASSDSGHYEQYF.

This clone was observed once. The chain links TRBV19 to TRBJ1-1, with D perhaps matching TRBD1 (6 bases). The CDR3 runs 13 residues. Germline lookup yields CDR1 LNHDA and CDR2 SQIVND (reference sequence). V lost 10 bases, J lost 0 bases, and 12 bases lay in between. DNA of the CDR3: TGTGCCACCTCGGACAGAATGAACACTGAAGCTTTCTTT. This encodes CATSDRMNTEAFF.

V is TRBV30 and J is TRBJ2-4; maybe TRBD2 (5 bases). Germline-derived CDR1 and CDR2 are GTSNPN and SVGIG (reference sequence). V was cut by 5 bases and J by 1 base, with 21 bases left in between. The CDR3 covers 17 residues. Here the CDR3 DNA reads TGTGCCTGGGGACGGGAATCTACTTCTTGGGCCAAAAACATTCAGTACTTC. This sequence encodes CAWGRESTSWAKNIQYF.

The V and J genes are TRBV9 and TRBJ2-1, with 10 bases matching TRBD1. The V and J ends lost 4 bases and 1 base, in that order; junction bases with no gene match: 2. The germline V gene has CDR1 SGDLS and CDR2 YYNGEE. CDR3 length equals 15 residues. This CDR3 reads CASSSDRGSYNEQFF. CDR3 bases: TGTGCCAGCAGCTCGGACAGGGGGTCCTACAATGAGCAGTTCTTC.

In nucleotides, the CDR3 is TGTGCCAGCAGCTTTAGGACAGGGCCAACCAACTTCTACGAGCAGTACTTC. Translation gives CASSFRTGPTNFYEQYF. The chain couples TRBV5-5 to TRBJ2-7; 8 bases match TRBD1. The ends lost 2 bases at V and 3 bases at J; junction bases unmatched: 13. The CDR3 totals 17 residues. CDR1 is SGHKS and CDR2 is YYEKEE in the germline V gene (reference sequence).